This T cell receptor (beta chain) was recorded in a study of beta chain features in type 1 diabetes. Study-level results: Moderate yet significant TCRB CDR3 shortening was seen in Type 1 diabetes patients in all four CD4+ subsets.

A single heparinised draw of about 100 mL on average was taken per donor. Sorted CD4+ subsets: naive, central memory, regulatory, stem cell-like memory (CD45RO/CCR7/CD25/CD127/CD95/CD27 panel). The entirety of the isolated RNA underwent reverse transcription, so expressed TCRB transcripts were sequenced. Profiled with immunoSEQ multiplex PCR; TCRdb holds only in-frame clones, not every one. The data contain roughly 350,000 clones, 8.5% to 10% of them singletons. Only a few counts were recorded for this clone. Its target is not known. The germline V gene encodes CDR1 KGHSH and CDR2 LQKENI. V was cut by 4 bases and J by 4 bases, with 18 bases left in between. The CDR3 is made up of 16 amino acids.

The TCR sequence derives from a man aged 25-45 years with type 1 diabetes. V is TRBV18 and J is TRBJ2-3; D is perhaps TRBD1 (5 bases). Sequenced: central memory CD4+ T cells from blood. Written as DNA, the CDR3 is TGTGCCAGCTCACGCGTAACAGGAATAGGCTCAGATACGCAGTATTTT. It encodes CASSRVTGIGSDTQYF.